Each of the 27 T cell receptor beta chains below was sequenced from the same sample in a study of blood T cell repertoires in COVID-19. TCRdb's copy holds only in-frame clones and misses some; the assay was immunoSEQ multiplex PCR. This sample carries about 130,000 clones, roughly 80% of them seen once, and the ten largest clones take approximately 3%. The specimen was peripheral blood. These receptors were collected from a woman of 80 years or more with acute or convalescent COVID-19.

This rearrangement joins TRBV7-9 to TRBJ1-2; TRBD1 matches 12 bases. V was clipped by 5 bases and J by 8 bases; unmatched bases: 15. Germline values: CDR1 SEHNR, CDR2 FQNEAQ (reference sequence). The CDR3 consists of 17 residues. The CDR3 DNA reads TGTGCCAGCAGCGAGGGGTCTCTGGGACAGGGGGCGCGGGGCTACACCTTC. Translating gives CASSEGSLGQGARGYTF.

V gene TRBV6-5 combines with J gene TRBJ2-7, with 8 positions matching TRBD1. The CDR3 consists of 15 residues. The V and J ends lost 6 bases and 9 bases, in that order; junction bases with no gene match: 16. Germline V CDR1 and CDR2: MNHEY, SVGAGI. The CDR3, as DNA: TGTGCCAGCAGCGTTAGACAGGGGACCCCCCGCGGGCAGTACTTC. This encodes CASSVRQGTPRGQYF.

The chain joins TRBV9 to TRBJ1-6; TRBD1 agrees at 10 bases. Unmatched junction bases numbered 2, after V lost 2 bases and J lost 9 bases. Germline V gene sequence: CDR1 SGDLS, CDR2 YYNGEE. The CDR3 length is 14 residues. CDR3 amino acids: CASSVRDRGSPLHF. In DNA, the CDR3 is TGTGCCAGCAGCGTCCGGGACAGGGGTTCACCCCTCCACTTT.

V and J are TRBV5-4 and TRBJ1-1; the D gene is possibly TRBD1 (6 bases). The V end was cut by 4 bases, the J end by 3 bases, with 13 bases between. Per germline, CDR1 SGHNT and CDR2 YYREEE (reference sequence). This CDR3 has 14 amino acids. Here the CDR3 reads CASSAGAGYTEAFF. The CDR3 DNA reads TGTGCCAGCAGCGCGGGGGCAGGGTACACTGAAGCTTTCTTT.

V usage is TRBV7-2 and J usage is TRBJ2-5; 11 bases agree with TRBD2. The CDR3 runs to 15 residues. After removal of 4 bases from V and 4 bases from J, the junction contained 5 bases not matched to a gene. Germline-derived CDR1 and CDR2 are SGHTA and FQGNSA. The CDR3 DNA reads TGTGCCAGCAGCTCGACTAGCGGGAAGGGAGAGACCCAGTACTTC. Translated: CASSSTSGKGETQYF.

This chain joins TRBV5-1 and TRBJ2-3; 8 bases map to TRBD2. The trim removed 7 bases at V and 2 bases at J, leaving 9 bases unmatched. This CDR3 comprises 15 residues. Germline CDR1 is SGHRS and CDR2 is YFSETQ. The CDR3 nucleotides read TGCGCCAGCTCTCTAGGCGGGGGGACCACAGATACGCAGTATTTT. Translation: CASSLGGGTTDTQYF.

V usage is TRBV19 and J usage is TRBJ1-5, with D tentatively TRBD1 (6 bases). Per the germline V gene, CDR1 is LNHDA and CDR2 is SQIVND (reference sequence). There are 14 residues in the CDR3. With 7 bases removed from V and 3 bases from J, the gap between germline ends came to 13 bases. The CDR3 is CASTFDRFNQPQHF. As DNA, the CDR3 is TGTGCCAGTACTTTCGACAGGTTCAATCAGCCCCAGCATTTT.

The chain recombines TRBV12-5 with TRBJ2-1; TRBD2 agrees at 9 bases. The CDR3 is 17 amino acids. V was pared by 6 bases and J by 2 bases, with 11 bases of the junction left unmatched. CDR1 is LGHNT and CDR2 is FRNRAP in the germline V gene. CDR3 in DNA: TGTGCTAGTGGCTCCCCCTGGGCGGGGGGGGCCTACAATGAGCAGTTCTTC. This codes for CASGSPWAGGAYNEQFF.

The V gene is TRBV5-1, the J gene TRBJ2-2; the match to TRBD2 covers 9 bases. V gave up 4 bases and J gave up 0 bases; unmatched junction bases: 10. The CDR3 contains 18 residues. Germline V gene lookup returns CDR1 SGHRS and CDR2 YFSETQ. Here the CDR3 DNA reads TGCGCCAGCAGCCGAAGTTTTAGCGGGGGTTCGAACACCGGGGAGCTGTTTTTT. It translates to CASSRSFSGGSNTGELFF.

The chain is built from TRBV2 and TRBJ1-4; no firm D call. V shed 5 bases and J shed 5 bases, with 15 bases lying between them. The CDR3 is 15 residues long. CDR1 SNHLY and CDR2 FYNNEI come from the germline V gene. CDR3 in DNA: TGTGCCAGCAGTTCCCGGGGTAGACAAAATGAAAAACTGTTTTTT. Amino acid sequence: CASSSRGRQNEKLFF.

Written as DNA, the CDR3 is TGTGCCAGCATCCGGACCCCTAGGGGGACAGGGAACTATGGCTACACCTTC. This encodes CASIRTPRGTGNYGYTF. The chain recombines TRBV7-8 with TRBJ1-2, with 9 bases that match TRBD1. Germline values: CDR1 SGHVS, CDR2 FQNEAQ. With 7 bases clipped from V and 2 bases from J, the junction kept 14 bases outside the gene matches. The CDR3 sequence is 17 residues long.

The rearrangement joins TRBV6-5 to TRBJ1-1, with D maybe TRBD1 (6 bases). This CDR3 region has 13 residues. Trimming took 2 bases from V and 8 from J, leaving 12 bases between them. The V gene's germline CDR1 is MNHEY and CDR2 SVGAGI. CDR3 loop: CASSYGTGSEAFF. The CDR3 bases are TGTGCCAGCAGTTACGGAACAGGGTCCGAAGCTTTCTTT.

This clone is a singleton in its sample. The chain employs TRBV2 and TRBJ1-1; 7 bases map to TRBD1. After removal of 4 bases from V and 0 bases from J, the junction contained 11 bases not matched to a gene. CDR1 SNHLY and CDR2 FYNNEI come from the germline V gene. This CDR3 has 17 amino acids. CDR3 amino acids: CASSVTRTGTLNTEAFF. The CDR3 region has the DNA TGTGCCAGCAGTGTTACTCGGACAGGAACCCTGAACACTGAAGCTTTCTTT.

This chain connects TRBV21-1 to TRBJ2-1; TRBD2, the table's D call, was not compared with the DNA. TRBV21-1 is described as a pseudogene. This CDR3 has 15 residues. In DNA form, the CDR3 reads TGTGCCAGCAGCAAAGATGGGGGGGTCCCTCATCACCAGTTCTTC. This gives the protein CASSKDGGVPHHQFF.

The CDR3 region has the DNA TGTGCCAGCAGCTTATCCAGAACCTACGAGCAGTACTTC. Protein sequence: CASSLSRTYEQYF. This rearrangement joins TRBV7-8 to TRBJ2-7; unclear D gene. This CDR3 comprises 13 residues. Deletions cut 2 bases from V and 2 bases from J, with 7 bases between. Germline V lookup: CDR1 SGHVS, CDR2 FQNEAQ.

V usage is TRBV6-2 or TRBV6-3 and J usage is TRBJ2-3, with D possibly TRBD1 on 6 matching bases. With 4 bases removed from V and 2 bases from J, the gap between germline ends came to 22 bases. The CDR3 spans 18 residues. Germline V gene lookup returns CDR1 MNHEY and CDR2 SVGEGT. This CDR3 is CASSSFSGVSLYTDTQYF. CDR3 bases: TGTGCCAGCAGTTCTTTCTCAGGGGTCTCGCTGTACACAGATACGCAGTATTTT.

The rearrangement links TRBV9 to TRBJ1-1, with 9 bases aligning to TRBD1. Losses at the gene ends were 0 bases for V and 9 bases for J; bases not matched to a gene: 6. The CDR3 loop spans 14 amino acids. Germline-derived CDR1 and CDR2 are SGDLS and YYNGEE. CDR3 sequence reads: CASSVATGTGKAFF. Here the CDR3 DNA reads TGTGCCAGCAGCGTAGCTACGGGGACAGGGAAAGCTTTCTTT.

The chain links TRBV15 to TRBJ2-2; 9 bases match TRBD1. CDR1 and CDR2 (germline): LNHNV, YYDKDF (reference sequence). V was pared by 1 base and J by 6 bases, with 18 bases of the junction left unmatched. The CDR3 has 20 amino acids. The CDR3, as DNA: TGTGCCACCAGCAGAGGAAGCCGGGACAGGGAGGGAATATCCCCCGGGGAGCTGTTTTTT. This translates into CATSRGSRDREGISPGELFF.

The rearrangement joins TRBV6-5 to TRBJ1-1; 9 nucleotides match TRBD1. With V trimmed by 5 bases and J by 5 bases, 6 bases remained unmatched. This CDR3 has 14 residues. Germline V gene data show CDR1 as MNHEY and CDR2 as SVGAGI. The CDR3 DNA reads TGTGCCAGCAGTAGCCGGGACAGGGTAACTGAAGCTTTCTTT. Translated, it gives CASSSRDRVTEAFF.

This clone turned up a few times. This chain links TRBV2 with TRBJ2-5, with D unclear. V was clipped by 7 bases and J by 3 bases, with 9 bases between them. From germline, CDR1 is SNHLY and CDR2 FYNNEI. CDR3 length equals 12 residues. The CDR3 reads CASMKSEETQYF. CDR3 DNA: TGTGCCAGCATGAAGTCGGAAGAGACCCAGTACTTC. The full variable domain, in which reference TRBV2 and TRBJ2-5 provide the parts outside the CDR3, is EPEVTQTPSHQVTQMGQEVILRCVPISNHLYFYWYRQILGQKVEFLVSFYNNEISEKSEIFDDQFSVERPDGSNFTLKIRSTKLEDSAMYFCASMKSEETQYFGPGTRLLVL.

The rearrangement joins TRBV7-3 to TRBJ2-5; D remains ambiguous. The length of the CDR3 is 13 residues. Trimming stripped 3 bases from V and 2 bases from J, with 7 bases between. The germline CDR1 and CDR2 sequences are SGHTA and FQGTGA. CDR3 bases: TGTGCCAGCAGCTTGATGAGACAAGAGACCCAGTACTTC. This encodes CASSLMRQETQYF.

This chain links TRBV10-1 with TRBJ2-2; the D is unclear. Germline CDR1 is WNHNN and CDR2 is SYGVQD (reference sequence). The CDR3 runs 14 residues. Between the trimmed V and J ends, which lost 4 bases and 4 bases, there was a span of 10 bases. The CDR3 bases are TGCGCCAGCAGTGCTTACGGGTCCACCGGGGAGCTGTTTTTT. Encoded protein: CASSAYGSTGELFF.

The chain is built from TRBV4-2 and TRBJ1-1, with 7 bases fitting TRBD1. This CDR3 region has 17 residues. The junction had 10 bases not matched to a gene; V was cut back by 2 bases and J by 1 base. CDR1 and CDR2 (germline): LGHNA, YNFKEQ. CDR3 nucleotides: TGTGCCAGCAGCCAATCAGGGGGTTCTGGGTGGAACACTGAAGCTTTCTTT. Protein: CASSQSGGSGWNTEAFF.

This chain joins TRBV6-1 and TRBJ2-3, with a weak D call TRBD2 (5 bases). This CDR3 is built from 16 residues. Between the trimmed V and J ends, which lost 1 base and 2 bases, there was a span of 13 bases. From germline, CDR1 is MNHNS and CDR2 SASEGT. CDR3 loop: CASSEGYRGTTDTQYF. The CDR3 nucleotides read TGTGCCAGCAGTGAAGGTTACCGGGGAACCACAGATACGCAGTATTTT.

The J gene is TRBJ2-3, the V gene TRBV5-8, with TRBD2 matching 15 bases. The CDR3 sequence is 17 residues long. Germline V lookup: CDR1 SGHTS, CDR2 YDEGEE. The V gene end was trimmed by 0 bases and the J gene end by 5 bases; junction bases not matched to a gene: 4. The CDR3 loop reads CASSLAGTSGGKDTQYF. The CDR3, as DNA: TGTGCCAGCAGCTTGGCCGGGACTAGCGGGGGGAAAGATACGCAGTATTTT.

J is TRBJ1-2 and V is TRBV19; TRBD1 is a possible D gene (5 bases). Germline lookup yields CDR1 LNHDA and CDR2 SQIVND (reference sequence). Trimming stripped 4 bases from V and 5 bases from J, with 17 bases between. The CDR3 loop spans 15 amino acids. The CDR3: CASSKLTAGIYGYTF. The DNA for the CDR3 is TGTGCCAGTAGTAAATTGACAGCGGGAATTTATGGCTACACCTTC.

V and J are TRBV28 and TRBJ1-5; TRBD1 aligns across 9 bases. Germline V CDR1 and CDR2: MDHEN, SYDVKM. Trimming cost V 3 bases and J 1 base; bases outside gene matches: 7. The CDR3 loop spans 17 amino acids. This CDR3 is CASSFRTGALSNQPQHF. In DNA, the CDR3 is TGTGCCAGCAGTTTTAGGACAGGGGCGTTGAGCAATCAGCCCCAGCATTTT.